Listed below are T cell receptor beta chains from one sample, sequenced in a study of post-analysis software for immune sequencing data. TCRdb called the PCR reads again in MiXCR, with one record for every CDR3 protein. The table lists around 200,000 distinct CDR3 sequences, 25% to 35% of them singletons. Sequencing used blood. Source of these receptors: a girl younger than 18 with multiple sclerosis. The CDR3 runs from the conserved cysteine through the conserved F or W. The size entry is marked missing in some rows and otherwise reads once, few, many or a size class.

CASSQGTSPRTQYF,TRBV4-1,many
CASSYTGRNTGELFF,TRBV6-2/TRBV6-3,few
CAWSGRGIFEAFF,TRBV30,.
CASTDGWTGEMLSNQPQHF,TRBV21-1,few
CASSFARGDTEAFF,TRBV5-1,few
CASSQAVAIAFF,TRBV14,few
CASSSTSGNERFF,TRBV27,.
CAWEMNTEAFF,TRBV30,.
CASSPRQGSDGYTF,TRBV5-1,many
CASSLQGTANTGELFF,TRBV5-5,few
CAGSLGGFFPYEQYF,TRBV7-8,.
CSAGRGASDNSPLHF,TRBV20-1,.
CASSTRGSIYEQYF,TRBV28,.
CASSDRTGSSTDTQYF,TRBV5-6,many
CSARVRVPNEKLFF,TRBV20-1,many
CSARADRNYGYTF,TRBV20-1,many
CSAGPLRSSTDTRYF,TRBV20-1,.
CASSSIAGISTDTQYF,TRBV5-1,many
CASSPQRNEQYF,TRBV18,few
CSARAIRQGVFGEQFF,TRBV20-1,many
CASRGTPSYEQYF,TRBV19,.
CASSLLGEAFF,TRBV5-4,few